The 26 T cell receptor beta chains below all came from one sample that was sequenced in a study of T cell changes during pregnancy in multiple sclerosis. Sequenced by immunoSEQ multiplex PCR; TCRdb stores in-frame clones only, minus some. The sample records some 30,000 clones, approximately 90% being singletons. This specimen was CD8+ T cells from peripheral blood mononuclear cells, taken before pregnancy. These TCRs come from a female donor with multiple sclerosis, enrolled in a pregnancy study.

This chain connects TRBV19 to TRBJ2-7, with 7 bases that match TRBD2. The CDR3 spans 14 residues. V shed 5 bases, J shed 0 bases, and the junction held 4 bases outside the gene matches. Germline assignment: CDR1 LNHDA and CDR2 SQIVND (reference sequence). CDR3 loop: CASSPSGGSYEQYF. The CDR3, as DNA: TGTGCCAGTAGTCCCTCGGGAGGCTCCTACGAGCAGTACTTC.

The V and J genes are TRBV9 and TRBJ1-1; perhaps TRBD1 as D (5 bases). This CDR3 is built from 15 residues. V was shortened by 4 bases and J by 0 bases, with 13 bases between the two germline ends. CDR1 is SGDLS and CDR2 is YYNGEE in the germline V gene. CDR3 loop: CASSTTDIMNTEAFF. CDR3 DNA sequence: TGTGCCAGCAGCACGACAGATATCATGAACACTGAAGCTTTCTTT.

This clone was recorded at least ten times. The chain is built from TRBV6-5 and TRBJ2-5; D remains unclear. Germline V gives CDR1 MNHEY, CDR2 SVGAGI. The CDR3 loop spans 15 amino acids. V lost 0 bases, J lost 0 bases, and 8 bases lay in between. CDR3 DNA sequence: TGTGCCAGCAGTTACTCTTGGGCAGACCAAGAGACCCAGTACTTC. Its translation: CASSYSWADQETQYF.

This chain's CDR3 is CASSLLQADGKLFF. Here the CDR3 DNA reads TGTGCCAGCTCACTTCTTCAGGCCGACGGAAAACTGTTTTTT. The chain is built from TRBV18 and TRBJ1-4, with no clear D. There are 14 residues in the CDR3. The V gene lost 4 bases and the J gene lost 10 bases, with 16 bases spanning the gap. Germline V gives CDR1 KGHSH, CDR2 LQKENI.

This clone has a count of ten or more. This chain joins TRBV6-1 and TRBJ1-5; TRBD1 aligns across 7 bases. The germline V gene has CDR1 MNHNS and CDR2 SASEGT. The CDR3 contains 16 residues. With 0 bases clipped from V and 5 bases from J, the junction kept 7 bases outside the gene matches. DNA of the CDR3: TGTGCCAGCAGTGAAGCTCCCCCAGGGGGTGATCAGCCCCAGCATTTT. This encodes CASSEAPPGGDQPQHF.

This chain connects TRBV9 to TRBJ2-3; possibly TRBD2 for D (5 bases). The CDR3 contains 13 residues. Trimming cost V 0 bases and J 9 bases, with 11 bases left between them. Germline CDR1 and CDR2: SGDLS and YYNGEE. In nucleotides, the CDR3 is TGTGCCAGCAGCGTAGACGCGGAGGAGACGCAGTATTTT. This translates into CASSVDAEETQYF.

The rearrangement uses TRBV9 and TRBJ1-2, with D maybe TRBD1 (5 bases). In germline, CDR1 is SGDLS, CDR2 YYNGEE. Trimming cost V 3 bases and J 6 bases, with 21 bases left between them. CDR3 size: 16 residues. The chain's CDR3 is CASSANSWGDQDGYTF. The CDR3 DNA reads TGTGCCAGCAGCGCAAATAGTTGGGGGGATCAGGATGGCTACACCTTC.

The rearrangement uses TRBV27 and TRBJ1-4; D gene ambiguous. The CDR3 loop spans 16 amino acids. Per the germline V gene, CDR1 is MNHEY and CDR2 is SMNVEV (reference sequence). V was clipped by 0 bases and J by 5 bases, with 13 bases between them. The CDR3, as DNA: TGTGCCAGCAGTTTATCGTCCGGGAGGGTCAATGAAAAACTGTTTTTT. This codes for CASSLSSGRVNEKLFF.

V and J are TRBV18 and TRBJ2-5, with 7 nucleotides matching TRBD1. Germline V gives CDR1 KGHSH, CDR2 LQKENI. The CDR3 covers 13 residues. V was clipped by 1 base and J by 4 bases; unmatched bases: 0. Here the CDR3 DNA reads TGTGCCAGCTCACCACAGGGGGCAGAGACCCAGTACTTC. Amino acids: CASSPQGAETQYF.

In its sample, this clone was seen a few times. This rearrangement joins TRBV6-4 to TRBJ2-1, with D perhaps TRBD1 (6 bases). Trimming stripped 0 bases from V and 4 bases from J, with 13 bases between. CDR3 length: 16 amino acids. Germline CDR1 and CDR2: MRHNA and SNTAGT. In nucleotides, the CDR3 is TGTGCCAGCAGTGACTCGAGGGCAGGGGAGTACAATGAGCAGTTCTTC. Its protein product is CASSDSRAGEYNEQFF.

CDR3 amino acids: CASSDITGNTEAFF. DNA of the CDR3: TGTGCCAGCAGTGATATAACAGGGAACACTGAAGCTTTCTTT. This chain connects TRBV25-1 to TRBJ1-1; possibly TRBD1 for D (5 bases). Trimming shortened V by 3 bases and J by 1 base, and 9 bases separated the two germline ends. This CDR3 comprises 14 residues. Per the germline V gene, CDR1 is MGHDK and CDR2 is SYGVNS. The whole variable domain, filled in from reference TRBV25-1 and TRBJ1-1, reads EADIYQTPRYLVIGTGKKITLECSQTMGHDKMYWYQQDPGMELHLIHYSYGVNSTEKGDLSSESTVSRIRTEHFPLTLESARPSHTSQYLCASSDITGNTEAFFGQGTRLTVV.

The chain uses TRBV30 and TRBJ2-5, with D perhaps matching TRBD2 (7 bases). CDR1 GTSNPN and CDR2 SVGIG come from the germline V gene (reference sequence). The length of the CDR3 is 15 residues. V was cut by 0 bases and J by 12 bases, with 23 bases left in between. The CDR3 region is CAWSVRGRGYSEEYF. For the CDR3, the DNA is TGTGCCTGGAGTGTGCGGGGGCGCGGATATTCGGAGGAGTACTTC. The variable domain in full, with the rest retrieved from reference TRBV30 and TRBJ2-5, is SQTIHQWPATLVQPVGSPLSLECTVEGTSNPNLYWYRQAAGRGLQLLFYSVGIGQISSEVPQNLSASRPQDRQFILSSKKLLLSDSGFYLCAWSVRGRGYSEEYFGPGTRLLVL.

The chain recombines TRBV7-2 with TRBJ2-7; D uncertain. The CDR3 has 14 amino acids. V was shortened by 1 base and J by 1 base, with 8 bases between the two germline ends. Germline assignment: CDR1 SGHTA and CDR2 FQGNSA. The CDR3 DNA is TGTGCCAGCAGCTTAGATCTCAGATCCTACGAGCAGTACTTC. Translating it yields CASSLDLRSYEQYF.

The chain has TRBV9 and TRBJ2-1; TRBD1 matches 9 bases. CDR3 length: 17 residues. CDR1 is SGDLS, CDR2 YYNGEE, per germline. V was clipped by 0 bases and J by 8 bases; unmatched bases: 12. The CDR3 region has the DNA TGTGCCAGCAGCGTAGGAGTCTTACAGGGGGCTGCGGATGAGCAGTTCTTC. Translating it yields CASSVGVLQGAADEQFF.

The CDR3: CASSKDNYEQYF. In DNA form, the CDR3 reads TGTGCCAGCAGCAAGGACAACTACGAGCAGTACTTC. The chain uses TRBV21-1 and TRBJ2-7; TRBD1 was called by the table and not checked on the DNA. TRBV21-1 is a pseudogene locus. The CDR3 has 12 residues.

The V gene is TRBV28, the J gene TRBJ2-1; 9 positions match TRBD2. This CDR3 comprises 14 residues. With 8 bases clipped from V and 5 bases from J, the junction kept 7 bases outside the gene matches. Germline loops: CDR1 MDHEN, CDR2 SYDVKM. CDR3 DNA: TGTGCCAGCTCTCCTAGCGGGAATAACAATGAGCAGTTCTTC. Translated: CASSPSGNNNEQFF.

This clone was detected once. The chain uses TRBV4-3 and TRBJ2-5, with 11 bases aligning to TRBD2. The CDR3 consists of 15 residues. V lost 6 bases and J lost 7; bases outside the gene matches: 10. Germline values: CDR1 LGHNA, CDR2 YSLEER. DNA of the CDR3: TGCGCCAGCAGTTCAGGACTAGCGGGTTTAGTGACCCAGTACTTC. Encoded protein: CASSSGLAGLVTQYF.

The chain carries TRBV6-1 and TRBJ1-1; TRBD1 aligns across 10 bases. The ends lost 3 bases at V and 4 bases at J; junction bases unmatched: 5. The CDR3 consists of 15 residues. CDR1 MNHNS and CDR2 SASEGT come from the germline V gene. This CDR3 is CASSEAGTGATEAFF. In nucleotides, the CDR3 is TGTGCCAGCAGTGAGGCGGGGACAGGGGCCACTGAAGCTTTCTTT.

The rearrangement links TRBV19 to TRBJ2-1; 9 nucleotides agree with TRBD2. Germline V gene sequence: CDR1 LNHDA, CDR2 SQIVND (reference sequence). V was clipped by 5 bases and J by 0 bases; unmatched bases: 2. The CDR3 loop spans 15 amino acids. CDR3 bases: TGTGCCAGTAGTCTTAGCGGGAGCTCCTACAATGAGCAGTTCTTC. Protein: CASSLSGSSYNEQFF.

Written as DNA, the CDR3 is TGTGCCAGCAGCGATCACGGCGGATTAAACACCGGGGAGCTGTTTTTT. Its translation is CASSDHGGLNTGELFF. The chain is built from TRBV9 and TRBJ2-2; no definite D call. Germline CDR1 and CDR2: SGDLS and YYNGEE. V was shortened by 3 bases and J by 2 bases, with 14 bases between the two germline ends. The CDR3 sequence is 16 residues long. The variable domain in full, completed from reference TRBV9 and TRBJ2-2, reads DSGVTQTPKHLITATGQRVTLRCSPRSGDLSVYWYQQSLDQGLQFLIQYYNGEERAKGNILERFSAQQFPDLHSELNLSSLELGDSALYFCASSDHGGLNTGELFFGEGSRLTVL.

This chain connects TRBV5-1 to TRBJ2-2; TRBD1 matches at 7 bases. Germline V CDR1 and CDR2: SGHRS, YFSETQ. CDR3 length: 14 amino acids. J gave up 5 bases and V 4 bases, and 5 bases lay outside the gene matches. CDR3 amino acids: CASSPTGWTGELFF. CDR3 sequence (DNA): TGCGCCAGCAGCCCGACAGGGTGGACCGGGGAGCTGTTTTTT. Using reference TRBV5-1 and TRBJ2-2 for the parts outside the CDR3, the full variable domain is KAGVTQTPRYLIKTRGQQVTLSCSPISGHRSVSWYQQTPGQGLQFLFEYFSETQRNKGNFPGRFSGRQFSNSRSEMNVSTLELGDSALYLCASSPTGWTGELFFGEGSRLTVL.

This clone was seen just once. V is TRBV7-9 and J is TRBJ2-1; 13 bases are shared with TRBD2. Germline CDR1 and CDR2: SEHNR and FQNEAQ (reference sequence). The CDR3 totals 17 residues. Unmatched junction bases numbered 11, after V lost 5 bases and J lost 7 bases. DNA of the CDR3: TGTGCCAGCAGCCCCCCACTAGCGGGAGGGTCTGTTAATGAGCAGTTCTTC. Protein sequence: CASSPPLAGGSVNEQFF.

The chain employs TRBV7-8 and TRBJ2-7, with TRBD1 matching over 8 bases. The CDR3 sequence is 14 residues long. Germline values: CDR1 SGHVS, CDR2 FQNEAQ. Trimming cost V 3 bases and J 7 bases; bases outside gene matches: 8. The CDR3 loop reads CASSLGQGAGEQYF. CDR3 in DNA: TGTGCCAGCAGCTTGGGTCAGGGGGCGGGTGAGCAGTACTTC.

The rearrangement links TRBV10-2 to TRBJ2-3; D remains ambiguous. The germline V and J ends were trimmed by 3 bases and 6 bases, with 7 bases remaining between them. Germline V CDR1 and CDR2: WSHSY, SAAADI. The CDR3 has 12 amino acids. The CDR3 loop is CASSDNPDTQYF. The CDR3 bases are TGCGCCAGCAGTGATAATCCGGATACGCAGTATTTT.

This sequence joins TRBV28 and TRBJ1-2, with D uncertain. V shed 5 bases and J shed 8 bases, with 15 bases lying between them. Germline V gives CDR1 MDHEN, CDR2 SYDVKM. The CDR3 length is 13 residues. The DNA of the CDR3 is TGTGCCAGCAGTCAAGTAGGACTTGGCGGCTACACCTTC. Encoded protein: CASSQVGLGGYTF.

This clone was counted between two and nine times. The V gene is TRBV2, the J gene TRBJ1-2; D not resolved. Trimming removed 0 bases at V and 4 bases at J, with 6 bases between. CDR1 is SNHLY, CDR2 FYNNEI, per germline. CDR3 length: 13 residues. The CDR3, as DNA: TGTGCCAGCAGTGAAGCCCTCAGCTATGGCTACACCTTC. It translates to CASSEALSYGYTF. Drawing the rest from reference TRBV2 and TRBJ1-2, the complete variable domain is EPEVTQTPSHQVTQMGQEVILRCVPISNHLYFYWYRQILGQKVEFLVSFYNNEISEKSEIFDDQFSVERPDGSNFTLKIRSTKLEDSAMYFCASSEALSYGYTFGSGTRLTVV.